A single sample gave rise to the 25 T cell receptor beta chains below, sequenced in a study of blood T cells in healthy people across ages. A second PCR, run for about 6 to 11 cycles, used a sample-barcoded 5' primer plus a J-beta primer mix. MiXCR was run by TCRdb on the 5' RACE reads, yielding one entry per CDR3 protein. The repertoire holds around 800,000 distinct CDR3 sequences, with around 24% as singletons. This same sample was also part of a study on T cells of mothers and their children.

The sequenced sample consisted of blood. The source of these receptors is a boy between 5 and 17 years old in good health.

This clonotype was seen a few times. The genes are TRBV5-1 and TRBJ1-5; D unresolved. Trimming pared 0 bases from V and 7 bases from J, leaving 14 bases between. Germline V lookup: CDR1 SGHRS, CDR2 YFSETQ. The CDR3 loop spans 15 amino acids. The CDR3 reads CASSLVGSVGQPQHF. The CDR3 DNA sequence: TGCGCCAGCAGCTTGGTGGGGTCGGTCGGGCAGCCCCAGCATTTT.

V usage is TRBV29-1 and J usage is TRBJ2-3, with D perhaps TRBD1 (6 bases). The V and J ends lost 4 bases and 2 bases respectively, with 16 bases between them. The CDR3 length is 15 residues. Per the germline V gene, CDR1 is SQVTM and CDR2 is ANQGSEA. In DNA, the CDR3 is TGCAGCGTTGCACAGGGCATCGGGGCCACAGATACGCAGTATTTT. Protein product: CSVAQGIGATDTQYF.

A few counts support this clonotype. A read error may account for a junction end that differs from germline. This chain connects TRBV7-9 to TRBJ2-5, with a tentative D call TRBD2 (6 bases). This CDR3 contains 12 residues. Germline CDR1 and CDR2: SEHNR and FQNEAQ (reference sequence). Written as DNA, the CDR3 is TGTGCCACCAGCTCGGGGGACGAGACCCAGTACTTC. Translated, it gives CATSSGDETQYF.

This clonotype was seen a few times. No DNA is shown, since the ends of the CDR3 on it are uncertain; the CDR3 is the one TCRdb lists. J is TRBJ2-1 and V is TRBV12-3 or TRBV12-4; whether TRBD2, the table's D call, matches the DNA was not checked. The CDR3 has 16 residues if both end residues are counted. CDR3 region: CASSFGPGPSYNEQFF.

This chain uses TRBV9 with TRBJ2-3, with D unclear. The length of the CDR3 is 13 residues. Trimming pared 7 bases from V and 2 bases from J, leaving 11 bases between. Germline V CDR1 and CDR2: SGDLS, YYNGEE. CDR3 loop: CASGPLVTDTQYF. For the CDR3, the DNA is TGTGCCAGCGGTCCCCTAGTCACAGATACGCAGTATTTT.

In this sample, this clonotype turned up a few times. V usage is TRBV28 and J usage is TRBJ2-7, with 9 positions matching TRBD1. V trimming: 6 bases; J trimming: 6 bases; junction bases outside the gene matches: 12. Germline V gives CDR1 MDHEN, CDR2 SYDVKM. This CDR3 comprises 15 residues. CDR3 sequence reads: CASRTAGTGLGEQYF. The CDR3 DNA follows: TGTGCCAGCAGAACCGCCGGGACAGGGTTGGGCGAGCAGTACTTC.

V and J are TRBV7-9 and TRBJ2-7; D perhaps matches TRBD2 (6 bases). Germline V lookup: CDR1 SEHNR, CDR2 FQNEAQ (reference sequence). The CDR3 runs 16 residues. V was trimmed by 0 bases and J by 2 bases, leaving 14 bases between them. CDR3 DNA: TGTGCCAGCAGCTTAGCCGCGGGGTTCGACACCTACGAGCAGTACTTC. It specifies CASSLAAGFDTYEQYF. Full variable domain (missing parts from reference TRBV7-9 and TRBJ2-7): DTGVSQNPRHKITKRGQNVTFRCDPISEHNRLYWYRQTLGQGPEFLTYFQNEAQLEKSRLLSDRFSAERPKGSFSTLEIQRTEQGDSAMYLCASSLAAGFDTYEQYFGPGTRLTVT.

This clonotype appeared a few times. The chain employs TRBV12-3 or TRBV12-4 and TRBJ1-1; D call uncertain. V lost 3 bases and J lost 1, with 9 bases in between. CDR3 length: 14 amino acids. The CDR3 spells CASSFMGQNTEAFF. The CDR3 coding sequence is TGTGCCAGCAGTTTCATGGGCCAGAACACTGAAGCTTTCTTT.

This clonotype was seen a handful of times. This chain joins TRBV13 and TRBJ2-1; the match to TRBD2 covers 13 bases. V gave up 4 bases and J gave up 3 bases; unmatched junction bases: 9. Germline loops: CDR1 PRHDT, CDR2 FYEKMQ (reference sequence). This CDR3 region has 18 residues. The CDR3 region is CASSSTSGGARYYNEQFF. Here the CDR3 DNA reads TGTGCCAGCAGCTCTACTAGCGGGGGGGCCCGCTACTACAATGAGCAGTTCTTC.

This sequence joins TRBV10-3 and TRBJ1-5; no clear D. Germline loops: CDR1 ENHRY, CDR2 SYGVKD. V was trimmed by 10 bases and J by 0 bases, leaving 16 bases between them. There are 15 residues in the CDR3. The CDR3 DNA reads as TGTGCCACCGCACGGAGGAGGCATAGCAATCAGCCCCAGCATTTT. Translation: CATARRRHSNQPQHF.

This clonotype was observed a handful of times. The chain has TRBV15 and TRBJ2-4; 7 nucleotides align to TRBD2. The ends lost 0 bases at V and 3 bases at J; junction bases unmatched: 2. The CDR3 runs 15 residues. Looked up from germline, CDR1 is LNHNV and CDR2 is YYDKDF (reference sequence). In DNA form, the CDR3 reads TGTGCCACCAGCAGAGACAGGGAGGGCAAAAACATTCAGTACTTC. This encodes CATSRDREGKNIQYF.

This clonotype has only a few counts. This chain links TRBV2 with TRBJ2-1; TRBD2 matches 9 bases. With V trimmed by 6 bases and J by 9 bases, 12 bases remained unmatched. This CDR3 is 15 amino acids long. Looked up from germline, CDR1 is SNHLY and CDR2 is FYNNEI. CDR3 residues: CASSSGTSLVGEQFF. CDR3 nucleotide sequence: TGTGCCAGCAGCTCCGGGACTAGCCTGGTTGGTGAGCAGTTCTTC.

This clonotype was counted ten times or more. This chain links TRBV20-1 with TRBJ2-6; D unclear. The V gene lost 6 bases and the J gene lost 1 base, with 7 bases spanning the gap. CDR3 size: 13 residues. Germline V gene sequence: CDR1 DFQATT, CDR2 SNEGSKA (reference sequence). As DNA, the CDR3 is TGCAGTGCACGGGTATCTGGGGCCAACGTCCTGACTTTC. Its protein is CSARVSGANVLTF.

The CDR3 loop reads CSASDRSKNIQYF. The CDR3 DNA reads as TGCAGTGCTAGCGACAGGTCCAAAAACATTCAGTACTTC. The rearrangement links TRBV20-1 to TRBJ2-4, with a tentative D call TRBD1 (6 bases). Germline V gives CDR1 DFQATT, CDR2 SNEGSKA (reference sequence). V lost 3 bases and J lost 2, with 8 bases in between. CDR3 length equals 13 residues.

V usage is TRBV29-1 and J usage is TRBJ1-5; D unresolved. The CDR3 runs to 12 residues. Germline lookup yields CDR1 SQVTM and CDR2 ANQGSEA. With 4 bases removed from V and 1 base from J, the gap between germline ends came to 5 bases. The CDR3 spells CSVGGSNQPQHF. The CDR3 bases are TGCAGCGTTGGTGGGAGCAATCAGCCCCAGCATTTT.

The rearrangement uses TRBV7-9 and TRBJ2-1, with D possibly called TRBD1 or TRBD2 (6 bases each). Deletions cut 7 bases from V and 0 bases from J, with 19 bases between. Germline lookup yields CDR1 SEHNR and CDR2 FQNEAQ (reference sequence). CDR3 length: 17 residues. CDR3 in amino acids: CASNIYRGDLSYNEQFF. CDR3 sequence (DNA): TGTGCCAGCAACATTTATAGGGGGGACCTCTCCTACAATGAGCAGTTCTTC.

Only a few counts were recorded for this clonotype. The chain recombines TRBV2 with TRBJ1-1, with unresolved D. V was trimmed by 4 bases and J by 5 bases, leaving 5 bases between them. Germline values: CDR1 SNHLY, CDR2 FYNNEI. The CDR3 loop spans 11 amino acids. The CDR3 DNA sequence: TGTGCCAGCAGTGGGGAGACTGAAGCTTTCTTT. It specifies CASSGETEAFF.

The DNA for the CDR3 is TGTGCCAGCAGCCAAGATATGTGGGACAGATACTATGGCTACACCTTC. This encodes CASSQDMWDRYYGYTF. The chain employs TRBV3-1 and TRBJ1-2; 7 nucleotides align to TRBD1. This CDR3 contains 16 residues. V lost 0 bases, J lost 3 bases, and 7 bases stayed unmatched. CDR1 is LGHDT, CDR2 YNNKEL, per germline (reference sequence).

This clonotype was counted many times. The chain joins TRBV9 to TRBJ2-3; 9 bases line up with TRBD2. J was trimmed by 1 base and V by 0 bases; bases with no gene match: 0. Germline loops: CDR1 SGDLS, CDR2 YYNGEE. The CDR3 covers 15 residues. The CDR3 DNA reads as TGTGCCAGCAGCGTAGGGACTAGCGGCACAGATACGCAGTATTTT. Protein: CASSVGTSGTDTQYF.

The chain links TRBV20-1 to TRBJ2-3; 9 bases match TRBD1. This CDR3 is 14 amino acids long. Losses at the gene ends were 4 bases for V and 4 bases for J; bases not matched to a gene: 6. Germline lookup yields CDR1 DFQATT and CDR2 SNEGSKA (reference sequence). CDR3: CSATGQGWADTQYF. The CDR3 DNA reads as TGCAGTGCTACCGGACAGGGGTGGGCAGATACGCAGTATTTT.

The chain uses TRBV7-3 and TRBJ2-5; D remains ambiguous. CDR3 length: 13 amino acids. The ends were cut back, 2 bases at V and 5 bases at J, with 9 bases in the middle. Looked up from germline, CDR1 is SGHTA and CDR2 is FQGTGA. The CDR3 DNA follows: TGTGCCAGCAGCTTAGTCCACCGGGAGACCCAGTACTTC. Amino acid sequence: CASSLVHRETQYF.

This clonotype has just a few counts. The J gene is TRBJ2-5, the V gene TRBV5-1; weak D call: TRBD1 (6 bases). The J call may be mistaken, given a closer DNA end match to TRBJ2-7. Germline lookup yields CDR1 SGHRS and CDR2 YFSETQ. The CDR3 runs 14 residues. The CDR3 coding sequence is TGCGCCAGCAGCGCACAACAGGGTTCCTACGAGCAGTACTTC. As protein: CASSAQQGSYEQYF.

This clonotype was recorded a few times. V is TRBV9 and J is TRBJ2-7; possibly TRBD2 for D (6 bases). Trimming left V 3 bases short and J 6 bases short, with 19 bases between. The germline V gene encodes CDR1 SGDLS and CDR2 YYNGEE. This CDR3 region has 15 residues. The CDR3 protein is CASSEGSGTPPEQYF. In DNA, the CDR3 is TGTGCCAGCAGCGAGGGATCAGGGACTCCACCCGAGCAGTACTTC. Variable domain in full (rest from reference TRBV9 and TRBJ2-7): DSGVTQTPKHLITATGQRVTLRCSPRSGDLSVYWYQQSLDQGLQFLIQYYNGEERAKGNILERFSAQQFPDLHSELNLSSLELGDSALYFCASSEGSGTPPEQYFGPGTRLTVT.

This clonotype was seen a few times. The chain recombines TRBV14 with TRBJ2-5, with D possibly called TRBD1 or TRBD2 (5 bases each). Germline V lookup: CDR1 SGHDN, CDR2 FVKESK. There are 13 residues in the CDR3. Deletions cut 5 bases from V and 7 bases from J, with 14 bases between. The CDR3 here is CASSESRDGTQYF. The CDR3, as DNA: TGTGCCAGCAGCGAAAGCAGGGACGGGACCCAGTACTTC.

V is TRBV9 and J is TRBJ1-5; D is unresolved. This CDR3 has 13 amino acids. Trimming cost V 0 bases and J 4 bases, with 5 bases left between them. Germline loops: CDR1 SGDLS, CDR2 YYNGEE. This chain's CDR3 is CASSVGPNQPQHF. In DNA form, the CDR3 reads TGTGCCAGCAGCGTAGGACCAAATCAGCCCCAGCATTTT.